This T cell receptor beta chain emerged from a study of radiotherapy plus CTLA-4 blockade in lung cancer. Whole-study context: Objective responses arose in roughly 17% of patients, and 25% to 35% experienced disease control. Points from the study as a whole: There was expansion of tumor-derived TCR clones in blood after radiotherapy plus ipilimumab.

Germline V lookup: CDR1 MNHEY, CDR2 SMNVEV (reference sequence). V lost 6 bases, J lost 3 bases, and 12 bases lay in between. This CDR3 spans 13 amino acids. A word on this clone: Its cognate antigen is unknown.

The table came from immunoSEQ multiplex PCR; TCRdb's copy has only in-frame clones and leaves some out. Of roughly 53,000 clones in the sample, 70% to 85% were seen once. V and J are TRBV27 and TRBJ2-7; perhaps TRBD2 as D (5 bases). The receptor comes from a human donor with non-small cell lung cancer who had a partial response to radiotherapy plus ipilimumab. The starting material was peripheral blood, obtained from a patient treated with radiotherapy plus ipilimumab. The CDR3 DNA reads TGTGCCAGCAGGGGAGAGGGTAGCTACGAGCAGTACTTC. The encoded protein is CASRGEGSYEQYF.